Listed below are T cell receptor beta chains from one sample, sequenced in a study of blood T cell repertoires in COVID-19. Repertoires were generated with immunoSEQ multiplex PCR, while TCRdb's copy carries only in-frame clones and drops some. The sample lists some 380,000 clones; nearly 90% were seen once. The sample consisted of peripheral blood. All receptors derive from a man younger than 35 with active or convalescent COVID-19. The CDR3 runs from the conserved cysteine through the conserved F or W. The D gene is left open where the match is weak. The size entry is marked missing in some rows and otherwise reads once, few, many or a size class.

TRBJ1-1 | . | . | 17 | TRBV4-1 | CASSQDGYASMNTEAFF | TGCGCCAGCAGCCAAGACGGGTATGCCAGTATGAACACTGAAGCTTTCTTT
TRBJ1-4 | . | . | 12 | TRBV28 | CACRRGKEKLFF | TGTGCCTGCCGGCGGGGTAAGGAAAAACTGTTTTTT
TRBJ1-5 | . | . | 15 | TRBV5-1 | CASSLVGASNQPQHF | TGCGCCAGCAGCTTGGTGGGGGCGAGCAATCAGCCCCAGCATTTT
TRBJ1-4 | TRBD1 | . | 13 | TRBV7-3 | CASSSDRGEKLFF | TGTGCCAGCAGCAGCGACAGGGGTGAAAAACTGTTTTTT
TRBJ1-5 | . | . | 16 | TRBV4-1 | CASSQPRSGINQPQHF | TGCGCCAGCAGCCAACCCCGGTCAGGCATCAATCAGCCCCAGCATTTT
TRBJ2-5 | . | . | 14 | TRBV9 | CASSVSGFGETQYF | TGTGCCAGCAGCGTATCAGGGTTTGGAGAGACCCAGTACTTC
TRBJ1-3 | TRBD1 | . | 13 | TRBV9 | CASSVRDSHLIYF | TGTGCCAGCAGCGTCCGGGACAGTCACCTTATATATTTT
TRBJ2-5 | TRBD2 | . | 15 | TRBV7-3 | CASSFGRGGWETQYF | TGTGCCAGCAGCTTCGGCCGGGGGGGCTGGGAGACCCAGTACTTC
TRBJ2-4 | . | . | 14 | TRBV5-1 | CASSPVLSKNIQYF | TGCGCCAGCAGCCCGGTACTATCCAAAAACATTCAGTACTTC
TRBJ1-5 | TRBD1 | . | 13 | TRBV27 | CASGGTEGQPQHF | TGTGCCAGTGGTGGGACAGAAGGGCAGCCCCAGCATTTT
TRBJ2-1 | . | . | 17 | TRBV5-1 | CASSSTSYAASYNEQFF | TGCGCCAGCAGCTCCACCTCCTATGCGGCCTCCTACAATGAGCAGTTCTTC
TRBJ1-5 | TRBD1 | . | 15 | TRBV19 | CASSTGGAYLQPQHF | TGTGCCAGTAGTACAGGGGGCGCGTATCTTCAGCCCCAGCATTTT
TRBJ2-1 | TRBD2 | . | 15 | TRBV14 | CASSQVSGVYNEQFF | TGTGCCAGCAGCCAAGTGAGCGGGGTCTACAATGAGCAGTTCTTC
TRBJ1-1 | . | . | 14 | TRBV4-3 | CASSQDRGGTEAFF | TGCGCCAGCAGCCAAGACCGCGGGGGCACTGAAGCTTTCTTT
TRBJ1-1 | TRBD1 | . | 12 | TRBV30 | CAWAGTGVLAFF | TGTGCCTGGGCCGGGACAGGGGTTCTGGCTTTCTTT
TRBJ1-1 | . | . | 13 | TRBV7-3 | CASSRLLNTEAFF | TGTGCCAGCAGTCGACTTTTGAACACTGAAGCTTTCTTT
TRBJ1-1 | . | . | 15 | TRBV7-8 | CASSPRQISNTEAFF | TGTGCCAGCAGCCCGCGACAGATTTCGAACACTGAAGCTTTCTTT
TRBJ1-4 | TRBD1 | . | 14 | TRBV5-5 | CASSLYTGDEKLFF | TGTGCCAGCAGCTTGTACACAGGGGATGAAAAACTGTTTTTT
TRBJ1-2 | . | . | 12 | TRBV19 | CASSFGVYGYTF | TGTGCCAGTAGTTTTGGAGTCTATGGCTACACCTTC
TRBJ2-2 | . | . | 15 | TRBV7-3 | CASSAPSPSTGELFF | TGTGCCAGCAGCGCCCCTAGTCCTTCAACCGGGGAGCTGTTTTTT
TRBJ1-1 | TRBD1 | . | 15 | TRBV6-6 | CASSYSTGWNTEAFF | TGTGCCAGCAGTTACTCGACAGGGTGGAACACTGAAGCTTTCTTT
TRBJ2-3 | TRBD2 | . | 18 | TRBV19 | CASSSVLAGGFSTDTQYF | TGTGCCAGTAGCTCTGTGTTAGCGGGGGGGTTCAGCACAGATACGCAGTATTTT
TRBJ2-3 | TRBD1 | once | 16 | TRBV11-3 | CASSLARTGGKDTQYF | TGTGCCAGCAGCTTAGCGCGGACAGGGGGGAAAGATACGCAGTATTTT
TRBJ2-7 | TRBD2 | . | 16 | TRBV2 | CASSETFLAGDYEQYF | TGTGCCAGCAGTGAGACTTTCCTAGCGGGAGACTACGAGCAGTACTTC
TRBJ2-1 | . | few | 14 | TRBV10-2 | CASETPSVYNEQFF | TGCGCCAGCGAAACCCCTAGCGTATACAATGAGCAGTTCTTC
TRBJ1-5 | TRBD1 | . | 14 | TRBV18 | CASSQGQATEPQHF | TGTGCCAGCTCACAGGGACAGGCAACAGAGCCCCAGCATTTT
TRBJ1-5 | TRBD1 | . | 16 | TRBV27 | CASSRQGAQGNQPQHF | TGTGCCAGCAGTAGACAGGGGGCGCAGGGCAATCAGCCCCAGCATTTT
TRBJ2-7 | TRBD2 | . | 18 | TRBV6-2/TRBV6-3 | CASSYLGQIAGVSYEQYF | TGTGCCAGCAGTTACCTTGGACAGATAGCGGGAGTCTCCTACGAGCAGTACTTC
TRBJ2-2 | TRBD2 | . | 15 | TRBV28 | CASSSPGGWTGELFF | TGTGCCAGCAGTTCGCCGGGGGGATGGACCGGGGAGCTGTTTTTT
TRBJ1-5 | TRBD1 | . | 14 | TRBV28 | CASSQGTGFQPQHF | TGTGCCAGCAGTCAAGGGACAGGGTTTCAGCCCCAGCATTTT
TRBJ1-1 | TRBD1 | . | 15 | TRBV7-3 | CASSLTLGTDQRAFF | TGTGCCAGCAGCTTAACCCTGGGGACAGACCAGCGGGCTTTCTTT
TRBJ2-3 | . | . | 12 | TRBV6-2/TRBV6-3 | CASSRAADTQYF | TGTGCCAGCAGCCGCGCCGCAGATACGCAGTATTTT
TRBJ1-6 | . | . | 14 | TRBV7-3 | CASSLGQINSPLHF | TGTGCCAGCAGCTTAGGGCAGATTAATTCACCCCTCCACTTT
TRBJ1-2 | . | . | 15 | TRBV4-1 | CASSLSAGANYGYTF | TGCGCCAGCAGCCTGTCCGCCGGTGCTAACTATGGCTACACCTTC
TRBJ2-7 | TRBD2 | . | 16 | TRBV18 | CASSPSIAGGLYEQYF | TGTGCCAGCTCACCCTCGATAGCGGGAGGGTTGTACGAGCAGTACTTC
TRBJ1-5 | TRBD1 | . | 16 | TRBV29-1 | CSVEDFGTGGEQPQHF | TGCAGCGTTGAAGATTTTGGGACAGGGGGCGAACAGCCCCAGCATTTT
TRBJ2-2 | . | once | 15 | TRBV19 | CASSRQGRISGELFF | TGTGCCAGTAGTAGGCAGGGTCGTATTAGCGGGGAGCTGTTTTTT
TRBJ2-2 | . | . | 16 | TRBV19 | CASSIWGLRSTGELFF | TGTGCCAGTAGTATTTGGGGGCTGAGATCCACCGGGGAGCTGTTTTTT
TRBJ2-7 | TRBD2 | . | 16 | TRBV7-2 | CASSIDGGSGRYEQYF | TGTGCCAGCAGCATAGACGGGGGGTCAGGGCGGTACGAGCAGTACTTC
TRBJ2-5 | . | . | 14 | TRBV18 | CASSPPTVQETQYF | TGTGCCAGCTCACCACCGACAGTCCAAGAGACCCAGTACTTC
TRBJ2-1 | . | . | 12 | TRBV4-3 | CASSRGRHGQFF | TGCGCCAGCAGCCGAGGGCGGCACGGGCAGTTCTTC
TRBJ2-3 | . | . | 12 | TRBV7-2 | CASSLRVFTQYF | TGTGCCAGCAGCCTACGGGTATTTACGCAGTATTTT
TRBJ2-1 | TRBD1 | once | 15 | TRBV5-4 | CASSQYRGAYNEQFF | TGTGCCAGCAGCCAATACAGGGGAGCCTACAATGAGCAGTTCTTC